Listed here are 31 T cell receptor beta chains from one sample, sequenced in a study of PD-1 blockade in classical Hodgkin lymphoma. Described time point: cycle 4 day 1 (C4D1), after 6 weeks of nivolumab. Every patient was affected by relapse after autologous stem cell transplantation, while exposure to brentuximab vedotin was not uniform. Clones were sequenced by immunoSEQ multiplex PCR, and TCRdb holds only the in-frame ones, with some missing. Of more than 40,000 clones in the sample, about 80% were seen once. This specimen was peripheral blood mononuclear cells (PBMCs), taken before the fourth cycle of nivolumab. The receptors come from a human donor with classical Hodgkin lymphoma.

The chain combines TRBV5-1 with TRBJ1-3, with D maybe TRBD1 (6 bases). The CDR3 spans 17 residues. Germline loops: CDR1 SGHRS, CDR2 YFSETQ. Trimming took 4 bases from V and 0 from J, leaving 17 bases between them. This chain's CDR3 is CASSPYGQGSSGNTIYF. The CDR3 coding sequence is TGCGCCAGCAGCCCCTATGGCCAGGGGAGCTCTGGAAACACCATATATTTT.

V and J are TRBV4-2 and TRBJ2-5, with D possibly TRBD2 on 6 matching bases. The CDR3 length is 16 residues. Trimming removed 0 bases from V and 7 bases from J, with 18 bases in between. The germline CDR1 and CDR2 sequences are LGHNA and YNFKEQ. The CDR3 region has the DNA TGTGCCAGCAGCCAAGAGACCCGACTAGTTCAGGCGACCCAGTACTTC. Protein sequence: CASSQETRLVQATQYF.

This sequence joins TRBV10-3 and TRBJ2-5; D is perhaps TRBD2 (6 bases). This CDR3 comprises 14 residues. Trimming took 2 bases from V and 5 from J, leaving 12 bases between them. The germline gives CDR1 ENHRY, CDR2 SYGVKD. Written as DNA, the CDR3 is TGTGCCATCAGTGAGCGGGAGAGCAGGGAGACCCAGTACTTC. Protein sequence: CAISERESRETQYF.

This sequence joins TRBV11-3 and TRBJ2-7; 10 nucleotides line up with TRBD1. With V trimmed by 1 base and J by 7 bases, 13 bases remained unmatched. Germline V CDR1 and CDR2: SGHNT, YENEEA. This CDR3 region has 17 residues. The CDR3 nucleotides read TGTGCCAGCAGCTTAGGGAGGATGGGACAGGGGACTCATGAGCAGTACTTC. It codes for CASSLGRMGQGTHEQYF.

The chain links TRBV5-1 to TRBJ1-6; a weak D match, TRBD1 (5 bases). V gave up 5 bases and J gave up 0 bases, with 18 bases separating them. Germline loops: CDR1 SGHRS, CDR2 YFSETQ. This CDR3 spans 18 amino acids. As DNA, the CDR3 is TGCGCCAGCAGAAGGACACCAGTGATCGTCTCCTATAATTCACCCCTCCACTTT. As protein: CASRRTPVIVSYNSPLHF.

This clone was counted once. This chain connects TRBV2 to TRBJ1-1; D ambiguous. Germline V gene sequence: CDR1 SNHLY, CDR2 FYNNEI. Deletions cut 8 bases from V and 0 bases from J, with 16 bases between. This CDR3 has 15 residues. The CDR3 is CASGAERDLNTEAFF. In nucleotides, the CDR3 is TGTGCCAGCGGTGCAGAAAGAGATTTGAACACTGAAGCTTTCTTT.

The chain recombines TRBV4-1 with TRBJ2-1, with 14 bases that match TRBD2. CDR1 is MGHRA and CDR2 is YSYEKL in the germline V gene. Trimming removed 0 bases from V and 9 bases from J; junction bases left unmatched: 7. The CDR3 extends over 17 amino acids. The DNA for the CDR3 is TGCGCCAGCAGCCAAGATCGCGGGACTAGCGGGAGAAGTGAGCAGTTCTTC. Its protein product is CASSQDRGTSGRSEQFF.

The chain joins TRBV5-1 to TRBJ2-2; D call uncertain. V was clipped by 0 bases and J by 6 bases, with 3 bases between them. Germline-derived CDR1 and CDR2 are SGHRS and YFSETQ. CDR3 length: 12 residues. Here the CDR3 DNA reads TGCGCCAGCAGCTTGGGTCCCGGGGAGCTGTTTTTT. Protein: CASSLGPGELFF.

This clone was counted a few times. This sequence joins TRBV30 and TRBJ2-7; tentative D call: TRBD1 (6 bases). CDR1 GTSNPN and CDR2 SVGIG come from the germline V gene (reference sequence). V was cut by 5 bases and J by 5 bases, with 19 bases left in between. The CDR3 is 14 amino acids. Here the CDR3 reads CAWRPLTGFHEQYF. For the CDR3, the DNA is TGTGCCTGGCGTCCTCTCACAGGGTTCCACGAGCAGTACTTC.

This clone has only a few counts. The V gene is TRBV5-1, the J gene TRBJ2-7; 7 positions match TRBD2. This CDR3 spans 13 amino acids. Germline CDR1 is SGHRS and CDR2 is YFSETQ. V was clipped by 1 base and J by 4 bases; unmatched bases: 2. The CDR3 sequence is CASSLSSGYEQYF. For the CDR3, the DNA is TGCGCCAGCAGCTTGTCTAGCGGTTACGAGCAGTACTTC.

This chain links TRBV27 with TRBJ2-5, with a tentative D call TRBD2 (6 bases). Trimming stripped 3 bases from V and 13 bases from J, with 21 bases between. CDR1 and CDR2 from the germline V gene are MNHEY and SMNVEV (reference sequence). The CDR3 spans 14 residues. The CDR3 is CASSLGAEGTRPYF. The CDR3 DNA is TGTGCCAGCAGTTTGGGTGCGGAGGGTACGCGGCCGTACTTC.

Here the CDR3 DNA reads TGTGCCAGCAGTTACACAGGGAGCGAGCAGTACTTC. Translation gives CASSYTGSEQYF. The chain links TRBV6-5 to TRBJ2-7; the D gene is possibly TRBD1 (6 bases). The CDR3 is 12 amino acids. The germline V gene encodes CDR1 MNHEY and CDR2 SVGAGI. Trimming removed 2 bases from V and 6 bases from J, with 8 bases in between.

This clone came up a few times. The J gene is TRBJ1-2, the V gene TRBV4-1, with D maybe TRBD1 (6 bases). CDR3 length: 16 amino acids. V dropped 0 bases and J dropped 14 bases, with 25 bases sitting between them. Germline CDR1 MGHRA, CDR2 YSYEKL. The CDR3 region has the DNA TGCGCCAGCAGCCAAGACGGGGGCCTCGCGAGGAGAGATGGGACCTTC. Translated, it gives CASSQDGGLARRDGTF.

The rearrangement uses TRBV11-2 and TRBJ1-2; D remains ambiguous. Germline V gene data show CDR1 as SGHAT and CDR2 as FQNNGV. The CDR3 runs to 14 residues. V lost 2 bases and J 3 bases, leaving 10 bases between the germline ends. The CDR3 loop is CASSLSPTHYGYTF. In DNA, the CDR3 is TGTGCCAGCAGCTTAAGCCCTACGCACTATGGCTACACCTTC.

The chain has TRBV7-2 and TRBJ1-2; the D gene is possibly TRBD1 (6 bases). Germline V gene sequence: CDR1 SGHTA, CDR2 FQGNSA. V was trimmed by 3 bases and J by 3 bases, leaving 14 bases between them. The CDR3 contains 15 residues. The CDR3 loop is CASSLTGDRDYGYTF. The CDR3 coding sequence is TGTGCCAGCAGCTTGACAGGAGATAGAGACTATGGCTACACCTTC.

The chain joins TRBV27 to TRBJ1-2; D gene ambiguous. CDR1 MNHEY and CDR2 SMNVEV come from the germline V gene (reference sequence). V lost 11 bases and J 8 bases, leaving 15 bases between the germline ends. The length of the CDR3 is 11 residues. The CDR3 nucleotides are TGTGCCGGATCCTCTGGGGTAGGCTACACCTTC. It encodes CAGSSGVGYTF.

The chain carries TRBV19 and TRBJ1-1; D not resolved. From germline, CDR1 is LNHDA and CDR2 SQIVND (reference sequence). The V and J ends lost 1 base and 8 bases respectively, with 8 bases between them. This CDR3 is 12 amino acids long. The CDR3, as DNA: TGTGCCAGTAGTATAGCGGACGGGGAAGCTTTCTTT. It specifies CASSIADGEAFF.

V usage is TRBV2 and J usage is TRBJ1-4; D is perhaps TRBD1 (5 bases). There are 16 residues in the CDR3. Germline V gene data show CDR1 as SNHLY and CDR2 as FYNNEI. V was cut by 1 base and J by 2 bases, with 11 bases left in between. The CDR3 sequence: CASSEGTWTTNEKLFF. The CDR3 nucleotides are TGTGCCAGCAGTGAAGGGACATGGACGACTAATGAAAAACTGTTTTTT.

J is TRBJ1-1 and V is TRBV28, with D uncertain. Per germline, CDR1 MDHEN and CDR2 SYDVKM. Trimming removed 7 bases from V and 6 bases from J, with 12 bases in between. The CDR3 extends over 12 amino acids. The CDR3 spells CASTKLEAEAFF. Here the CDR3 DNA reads TGTGCCAGCACCAAGTTGGAGGCTGAAGCTTTCTTT.

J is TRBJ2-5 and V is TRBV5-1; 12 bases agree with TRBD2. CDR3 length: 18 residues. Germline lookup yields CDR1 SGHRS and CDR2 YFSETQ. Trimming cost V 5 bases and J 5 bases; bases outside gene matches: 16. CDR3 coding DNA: TGCGCCAGCAGTTCGACTAGCGGGAGAGGGTTAAGCCGGGAGACCCAGTACTTC. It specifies CASSSTSGRGLSRETQYF.

This CDR3 is CASSGSLGNTIYF. DNA for the CDR3: TGCGCCAGCAGCGGGTCCCTAGGGAACACCATATATTTT. The genes are TRBV4-3 and TRBJ1-3, with D unclear. V lost 5 bases and J lost 7, with 12 bases in between. This CDR3 has 13 amino acids. From germline, CDR1 is LGHNA and CDR2 YSLEER.

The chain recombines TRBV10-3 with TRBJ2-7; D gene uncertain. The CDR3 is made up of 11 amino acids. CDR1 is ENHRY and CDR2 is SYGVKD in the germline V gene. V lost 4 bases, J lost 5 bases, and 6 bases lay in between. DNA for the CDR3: TGTGCCATCAGTGCGGGCCACGAGCAGTACTTC. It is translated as CAISAGHEQYF.

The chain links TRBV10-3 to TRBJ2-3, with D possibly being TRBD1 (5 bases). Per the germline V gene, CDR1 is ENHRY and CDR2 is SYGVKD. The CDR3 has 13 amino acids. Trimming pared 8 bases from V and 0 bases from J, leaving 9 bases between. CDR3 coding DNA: TGTGCCATCTGGGGCTTTAGCACAGATACGCAGTATTTT. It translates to CAIWGFSTDTQYF.

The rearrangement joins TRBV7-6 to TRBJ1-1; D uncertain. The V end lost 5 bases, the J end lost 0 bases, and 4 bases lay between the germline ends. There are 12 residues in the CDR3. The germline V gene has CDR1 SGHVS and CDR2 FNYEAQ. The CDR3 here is CASSKVNTEAFF. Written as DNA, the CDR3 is TGTGCCAGCAGCAAAGTGAACACTGAAGCTTTCTTT.

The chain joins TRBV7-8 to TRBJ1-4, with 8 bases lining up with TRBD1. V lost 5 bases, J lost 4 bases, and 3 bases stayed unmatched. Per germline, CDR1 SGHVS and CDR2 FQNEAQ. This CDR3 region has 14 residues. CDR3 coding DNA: TGTGCCAGCAGCCTCGACAGGGGTAATGAAAAACTGTTTTTT. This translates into CASSLDRGNEKLFF.

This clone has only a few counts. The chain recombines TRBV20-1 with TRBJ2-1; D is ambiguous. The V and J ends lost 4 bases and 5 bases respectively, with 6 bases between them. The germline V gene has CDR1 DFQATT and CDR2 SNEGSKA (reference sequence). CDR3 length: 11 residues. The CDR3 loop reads CSATRDNEQFF. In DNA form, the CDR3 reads TGCAGTGCTACAAGGGACAATGAGCAGTTCTTC.

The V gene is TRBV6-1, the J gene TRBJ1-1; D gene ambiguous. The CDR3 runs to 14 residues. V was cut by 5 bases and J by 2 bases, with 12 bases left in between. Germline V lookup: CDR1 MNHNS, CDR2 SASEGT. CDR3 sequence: CASSPIRTNTEAFF. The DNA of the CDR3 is TGTGCCAGCAGTCCCATACGAACCAACACTGAAGCTTTCTTT.

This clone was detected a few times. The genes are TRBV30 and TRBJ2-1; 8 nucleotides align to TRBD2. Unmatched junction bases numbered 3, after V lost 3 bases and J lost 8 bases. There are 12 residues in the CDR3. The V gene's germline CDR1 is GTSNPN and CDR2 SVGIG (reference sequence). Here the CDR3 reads CAWSGGAYEQFF. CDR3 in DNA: TGTGCCTGGAGCGGGGGGGCTTATGAGCAGTTCTTC.

DNA for the CDR3: TGCGCCAGCAGCCCCAGCGGGGATTCACCCCTCCACTTT. Its protein is CASSPSGDSPLHF. V is TRBV5-1 and J is TRBJ1-6; D call uncertain. There are 13 residues in the CDR3. Between the trimmed V and J ends, which lost 4 bases and 8 bases, there was a span of 10 bases. CDR1 is SGHRS and CDR2 is YFSETQ in the germline V gene.

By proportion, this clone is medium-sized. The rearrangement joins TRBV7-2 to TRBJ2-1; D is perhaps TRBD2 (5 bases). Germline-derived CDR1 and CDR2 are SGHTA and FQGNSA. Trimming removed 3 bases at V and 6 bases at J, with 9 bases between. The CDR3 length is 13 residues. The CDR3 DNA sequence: TGTGCCAGCAGCTTTTACAGCGGCAATGAGCAGTTCTTC. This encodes CASSFYSGNEQFF.

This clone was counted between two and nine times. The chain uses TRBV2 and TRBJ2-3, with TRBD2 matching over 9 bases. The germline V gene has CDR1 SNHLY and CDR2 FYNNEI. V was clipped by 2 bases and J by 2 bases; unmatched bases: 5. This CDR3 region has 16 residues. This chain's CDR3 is CASSERTSANTDTQYF. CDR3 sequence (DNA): TGTGCCAGCAGTGAAAGGACTAGCGCAAACACAGATACGCAGTATTTT.